The following is a TCR beta chain sequence with its context. This clonotype was counted only a few times. No cognate antigen has been identified for it. No base quality information exists; no much larger clone differs at one position. TCR beta CDR3 regions were amplified from RNA transcripts. The TCR CDR3 was subjected to a first round of RT-PCR using the HTBI primer set and the Qiagen OneStep RT-PCR kit. The libraries were constructed in a second round of multiplex PCR and then size-selected and purified. The libraries were sequenced on an Illumina HiSeq2000 using paired-end 100 bp reads. Processing in the source paper ran as follows. SOAPnuke was used to process the raw data, removing reads that contained adapters or uncalled bases, had a mean Phred below 15, or lacked an exact match to the constant primer or identifier. High-quality paired reads were merged using COPE v1.2.5, and each unique nucleotide sequence was defined as a clonotype. MiTCR v1.1 was used to align clonotypes to the IMGT TRBV, TRBD and TRBJ reference segments. Analysis was restricted to V-J combinations with a frequency above 0.0001, which covered roughly 99% of repertoires. A TCS score was defined as the ratio of F50 (clonal expansion) to E x V (chaos), with BLOSUM62-based TCRdist applied between CDR3 peptides within each V-J. Welch's t-statistics and random forest reduced fewer than 550 V-J features to 10 to 15, which were used in a naive Bayes classifier (R e1071). Starting from the raw public reads, TCRdb applied fastp trimming at Q25, assembled clones with MiXCR and retained in-frame beta chains. Under each unique CDR3 protein, matching rows form one entry showing the most common genes and DNA. These V and J calls derive from TCRdb rather than the authors' analysis. In all, the sample holds over 300,000 distinct CDR3 sequences, and approximately 13% of those were seen once. The leading ten clones occupy around 10% of the sample.

Graves' hyperthyroidism was defined as stable when no progression to ophthalmopathy occurred over 18 months of follow-up. Hyperthyroidism patients were newly diagnosed, with disease duration under 2 months, and aged 18 to 65 years. Patients with uncontrolled infections, other autoimmune diseases, pregnancy or lactation were excluded. Diagnoses were established on the basis of clinical symptoms, serum thyroxine and TRAb, thyroid ultrasound, and orbital computed tomography. Ficoll-Paque density gradient centrifugation was used to isolate PBMCs from around 9.1 ml of fresh peripheral blood. Total RNA was extracted with Trizol reagent, and quality was checked on an Agilent 2100 Bioanalyzer. This record belongs to a study of T cells in Graves' hyperthyroidism and ophthalmopathy (dated by TCRdb to between 2017 and 2020). For the wider study: Peripheral blood was collected at initial diagnosis, before any treatment. To identify TCR V-J signatures that set the groups apart, the researchers used a discovery cohort of about a hundred patients, made up of roughly 45 with Graves' ophthalmopathy and 55 to 65 with stable Graves' hyperthyroidism. Whether ophthalmopathy could be predicted prospectively was tested in an independent validation cohort made up of 18 to 20 hyperthyroidism patients plus 17 patients who later progressed to ophthalmopathy. The 75 to 100 discovery patients were randomly divided into training and test sets at a 7:3 ratio. Thyroid tissue and blood T-cell repertoires from six Graves' hyperthyroidism patients were also compared in the study. After blood sampling, hyperthyroidism patients were treated with methimazole at a starting dose of 30 mg daily, and ophthalmopathy patients were treated with high-dose intravenous methylprednisolone. According to the paper, TCR Vbeta CDR3 sequencing was carried out on more than 120 peripheral blood samples, which came from more than 40 ophthalmopathy, 80 or so hyperthyroidism and 17 progressor patients. Summary of the overall study and its limitations: Most expanded thyroid clonotypes (frequency above 0.001) were also detected in blood, suggesting blood repertoires may reflect thyroid immune responses. No statistical method was used to set the sample size in advance, and investigators knew the group allocation. During validation, the model predicted progression to ophthalmopathy a median of about 6.5 months ahead of onset, with more than 55% sensitivity and about 72% specificity. Ophthalmopathy was separated from stable hyperthyroidism by a 13 V-J signature model, with 85% to 90% sensitivity and roughly 84% specificity obtained in cross-validation and 80%/75% obtained in testing.

The germline ends are 10 bases apart after V is trimmed by 4 bases and J by 10 bases. There are 11 amino acids in the CDR3, from cysteine to phenylalanine inclusive. The sequence is cut down to CDR3 DNA, 33 bases in frame from base 1. CDR1 and CDR2 are read off the germline V gene (reference sequence) as SEHNR and FQNEAQ. The chain couples TRBV7-9 to TRBJ1-1; the best D guess is TRBD1, with 5 bases matching. The sample comprised blood. The source of this sequence is a woman between 55 and 75 years old with Graves' hyperthyroidism. The CDR3 here reads CASSSGEGAFF. The nucleotides are TGTGCCAGCAGCTCGGGGGAAGGAGCTTTCTTT.